A selection of T cell receptor beta chains follows, all from one sample in a study of human T cells and chemical hapten exposure. TCRdb fed the RACE reads into MiXCR, producing one record per CDR3 protein. The sample shows tens of thousands of distinct CDR3 sequences, about 6.6% of them seen only once. The material sequenced was whole blood, taken in connection with sensitization to the hapten diphenylcyclopropenone (DPC). Source of these receptors: a woman in her thirties with alopecia areata. Some clones in this sample may be carry-over from other donors' samples. Both conserved end residues are part of each CDR3. Each record gives: V gene, clone size, D gene, J gene, CDR3 DNA, CDR3 protein. D genes are given only for firm matches. The listing skips clone size in some rows; elsewhere it reads once, few, many or a size class.

TRBV18	many	.	TRBJ2-2	TGTGCCAGCTCACCACCGAGCACCGGGGAGCTGTTTTTT	CASSPPSTGELFF
TRBV7-2	many	.	TRBJ1-2	TGTGCCAGCAGCTTAGGGTACGAGTATGGCTACACCTTC	CASSLGYEYGYTF
TRBV7-3	many	.	TRBJ1-1	TGTGCCAGCAGCAAAACCGGGGGGACTGAAGCTTTCTTT	CASSKTGGTEAFF
TRBV30	many	.	TRBJ2-1	TGTGCCTGGAGTCAGCCGGGTGAGCAGTTCTTC	CAWSQPGEQFF
TRBV4-1	.	.	TRBJ2-5	TGCGCCAGCAGCCAGTTAGTATTAGGCGGGGAAGAGACCCAGTACTTC	CASSQLVLGGEETQYF
TRBV29-1	many	.	TRBJ1-5	TGCAGCGTTGCAGTCGGGGAACCCAATCAGCCCCAGCATTTT	CSVAVGEPNQPQHF
TRBV7-3	.	TRBD1	TRBJ1-2	TGTGCCAGCAGCCCCGGGACAGTTCTTGACTATGGCTACACCTTC	CASSPGTVLDYGYTF
TRBV11-2	many	.	TRBJ2-2	TGTGCCAGCACTTACTACAGGGACACCGGGGAGCTGTTTTTT	CASTYYRDTGELFF
TRBV14	.	TRBD2	TRBJ2-7	TGTGCCAGCAGCCACGCCCCGGGCGGGGGAAGGTACGAGCAGTACTTC	CASSHAPGGGRYEQYF
TRBV29-1	.	.	TRBJ1-5	TGCAGCGTTGTGATGGGGGATCACCAGCCCCAGCATTTT	CSVVMGDHQPQHF
TRBV2	few	.	TRBJ2-3	TGTGCCAGCAGTGAAGCGGGGCGGCTAGAATACACAGATACGCAGTATTTT	CASSEAGRLEYTDTQYF
TRBV12-3/TRBV12-4	many	.	TRBJ2-7	TGTGCCAGCAGTTCCGGGTCTAGGTCAGCCTCCTACGAGCAGTACTTC	CASSSGSRSASYEQYF
TRBV2	.	.	TRBJ1-2	TGTGCCAGCAGTGAAGCGTCTGGCCTCTATGGCTACACCTTC	CASSEASGLYGYTF
TRBV5-1	.	TRBD1	TRBJ1-2	TGCGCCAGCAGCCCGACAGGGGGCAACTATGGCTACACCTTC	CASSPTGGNYGYTF
TRBV6-5	.	.	TRBJ1-1	TGTGCCAGCAGTTACGTGGCTAGCACTGAAGCTTTCTTT	CASSYVASTEAFF
TRBV12-3/TRBV12-4	few	.	TRBJ1-6	TGTGCCAGCAGTACCCGACAGAGCTCCTATAATTCACCCCTCCACTTT	CASSTRQSSYNSPLHF
TRBV7-8	.	.	TRBJ1-1	TGTGCCAGCAGCTTACGGAGGGCTACTGAAGCTTTCTTT	CASSLRRATEAFF
TRBV29-1	few	TRBD1	TRBJ1-5	TGCAGCGTTGTAGCCGGGACAGGGGATCAGCCCCAGCATTTT	CSVVAGTGDQPQHF
TRBV3-1	.	.	TRBJ2-1	TGTGCCAGCAGCCAAGCGGTGAAAGGGACTTACAATGAGCAGTTCTTC	CASSQAVKGTYNEQFF
TRBV5-1	.	.	TRBJ2-3	TGCGCCAGCAGTCCCACAGGGATGGCAGATACGCAGTATTTT	CASSPTGMADTQYF
TRBV27	many	.	TRBJ2-7	TGTGCCAGCAGTCCCCGTGCCCACTACGAGCAGTACTTC	CASSPRAHYEQYF
TRBV6-5	.	.	TRBJ1-1	TGTGCCAGCAGAACGGGGGGAAAGAACACTGAAGCTTTCTTT	CASRTGGKNTEAFF
TRBV20-1	many	.	TRBJ1-2	TGCAGTGCTAGGCAGGGAAACTATGGCTACACCTTC	CSARQGNYGYTF
TRBV20-1	many	TRBD1	TRBJ1-2	TGCAGTGCTACCGGGACAGTCTATGGCTACACCTTC	CSATGTVYGYTF
TRBV29-1	.	.	TRBJ2-5	TGCAGCCACCTTGTCCAAACGCAGGCAGAGACCCAGTACTTC	CSHLVQTQAETQYF
TRBV2	.	TRBD1	TRBJ1-5	TGTGCCAGCAGCAGAGACAGGGGTGGTTATCAGCCCCAGCATTTT	CASSRDRGGYQPQHF
TRBV2	.	.	TRBJ2-4	TGTGCCAGCAGTGAACCACTGAAAAACATTCAGTACTTC	CASSEPLKNIQYF
TRBV5-4	.	.	TRBJ1-4	TGTGCCAGCAGCTTGGGGGATGGAGGTGAAAAACTGTTTTTT	CASSLGDGGEKLFF
TRBV12-3/TRBV12-4	many	TRBD1	TRBJ1-2	TGTGCCAGCAGCCGGGACAGGGAATTCAAGGGCTACACCTTC	CASSRDREFKGYTF
TRBV20-1	.	.	TRBJ1-1	TGCAGTGCCCAGTGGGACACTGAAGCTTTCTTT	CSAQWDTEAFF
TRBV12-3/TRBV12-4	.	TRBD2	TRBJ2-5	TGTGCCAGCAGTTTAGGTGGGGGGGGGACCCAGTACTTC	CASSLGGGGTQYF
TRBV20-1	many	.	TRBJ1-1	TGCAGTGCTAGGAGGGGGGCGGAAGCTTTCTTT	CSARRGAEAFF
TRBV20-1	many	.	TRBJ2-1	TGCAGTGCGCCAGGGGCAGGGGGGGGGAATGAGCAGTTCTTC	CSAPGAGGGNEQFF
TRBV7-8	many	TRBD1	TRBJ1-2	TGTGCCAGCAGCCGGGACAGCCTAGCGGGCTATGGCTACACCTTC	CASSRDSLAGYGYTF
TRBV3-1	many	.	TRBJ1-1	TGTGCCAGCAGCGCTGGAATGAACACTGAAGCTTTCTTT	CASSAGMNTEAFF
TRBV6-5	few	TRBD1	TRBJ1-1	TGTGCCAGCAGTTACCCCTCGGGAGGGGACAGTGGGAAGACTGAAGCTTTCTTT	CASSYPSGGDSGKTEAFF
TRBV12-3/TRBV12-4	many	.	TRBJ1-2	TGTGCCAGCAGCCCTGAGGGCTATGGCTACACCTTC	CASSPEGYGYTF
TRBV3-1	.	.	TRBJ1-3	TGTGCCAGCAGCCAAAGGCGAACCAACTCTGGAAACACCATATATTTT	CASSQRRTNSGNTIYF
TRBV12-3/TRBV12-4	few	TRBD1	TRBJ1-5	TGTGCCAGCAGGGCTACAGGGGGCGTAAATCAGCCCCAGCATTTT	CASRATGGVNQPQHF
TRBV2	many	.	TRBJ2-5	TGTGCCAGCAGTGAATATGTGGGTGTGGAGACCCAGTACTTC	CASSEYVGVETQYF
TRBV6-5	few	.	TRBJ1-2	TGTGCCAGCAGCCGACAGGACTCCAACTATGGCTACACCTTC	CASSRQDSNYGYTF
TRBV12-3/TRBV12-4	many	.	TRBJ1-1	TGTGCCAGCAGTTTCCTGGGGGCAGACACTGAAGCTTTCTTT	CASSFLGADTEAFF
TRBV6-6	few	.	TRBJ1-2	TGTGCCAGCAGTTACTCCACGGGGGAGTATGGCTACACCTTC	CASSYSTGEYGYTF
TRBV12-3/TRBV12-4	few	.	TRBJ1-1	TGTGCCAGCAGTTTAGCGCGGTCTTGGGGCACTGAAGCTTTCTTT	CASSLARSWGTEAFF
TRBV7-9	many	.	TRBJ1-1	TGTGCCAGCAGCCCCCTGGCGATCAGGGTTAGCACTGAAGCTTTCTTT	CASSPLAIRVSTEAFF
TRBV6-6	many	.	TRBJ1-1	TGTGCCAGCAGTTACTCCGGCAGGCCTAACACTGAAGCTTTCTTT	CASSYSGRPNTEAFF
TRBV27	many	TRBD1	TRBJ1-5	TGTGCCAGCAAACTGACAGGGACTGGCAATCAGCCCCAGCATTTT	CASKLTGTGNQPQHF
TRBV7-6	.	TRBD1	TRBJ2-1	TGTGCCAGCAGCTCGGCCTACGACAGGGCCGCCTACAATGAGCAGTTCTTC	CASSSAYDRAAYNEQFF
TRBV20-1	many	.	TRBJ2-7	TGCAGTGCTCCTGGACCCTTCGACGAGCAGTACTTC	CSAPGPFDEQYF
TRBV6-2/TRBV6-3	many	TRBD1	TRBJ1-5	TGTGCCAGCAGTTACTACAGGGGGAATCAGCCCCAGCATTTT	CASSYYRGNQPQHF
TRBV5-4	many	TRBD2	TRBJ2-2	TGTGCCAGCAGCGACCCTAGCGGAAACACCGGGGAGCTGTTTTTT	CASSDPSGNTGELFF
TRBV7-9	many	TRBD1	TRBJ1-2	TGTGCCAGCAGCCCAAACCTGGGACAGGGGCGAGGCTATGGCTACACCTTC	CASSPNLGQGRGYGYTF
TRBV20-1	.	.	TRBJ2-3	TGCAGTGCTCCCGAGGCGGGGCCCGGGCCAGATACGCAGTATTTT	CSAPEAGPGPDTQYF
TRBV12-3/TRBV12-4	.	TRBD1	TRBJ1-5	TGTGCCAGCAGCCGAGGGACAGGGGTGGGTCAGCCCCAGCATTTT	CASSRGTGVGQPQHF
TRBV20-1	many	.	TRBJ1-1	TGCAGTGCTAGAGCGGGGTTAGGGAACACTGAAGCTTTCTTT	CSARAGLGNTEAFF
TRBV19	few	.	TRBJ1-4	TGTGCCAGTAGGTGGGCAACTAATGAAAAACTGTTTTTT	CASRWATNEKLFF
TRBV29-1	many	.	TRBJ2-1	TGCAGCGTTGCCAAGCTGGCCTTCTCCTACAATGAGCAGTTCTTC	CSVAKLAFSYNEQFF